These 6 T cell receptor beta chains came from one sample sequenced in a study of CD8+CD57+ T cells in acquired aplastic anemia. Genomic DNA was employed as the template in profiling TCR beta VDJ and CDR3. TCRdb re-called the reads with MiXCR, one entry per CDR3 protein. The sample comprises 150,000 or so distinct CDR3 sequences, roughly 48% of which are singletons, and around 1% rests with the top ten. Patients selected for sequencing had displayed CD8+CD57+ cell expansion by flow cytometry. Sequencing was carried out using sorted CD4+, CD8+, or CD8+CD57+ T cells (not recorded which) from PBMCs. Receptor source: a human donor with aplastic anemia.

CDR3 DNA: TGTGCCAGCAGTGTAGGGACAGCTCGCCAAGAGACCCAGTACTTC. Translated: CASSVGTARQETQYF. The chain combines TRBV25-1 with TRBJ2-5; TRBD1 matches 7 bases. The length of the CDR3 is 15 residues. CDR1 MGHDK and CDR2 SYGVNS come from the germline V gene. V trimming: 4 bases; J trimming: 1 base; junction bases outside the gene matches: 6.

This clonotype has only a few counts. V and J are TRBV3-1 and TRBJ1-1, with 7 bases that match TRBD1. The CDR3 extends over 14 amino acids. Germline V gene data show CDR1 as LGHDT and CDR2 as YNNKEL (reference sequence). J lost 0 bases, V lost 8 bases, and 6 bases had no gene match. The CDR3 sequence: CASSRGAVNTEAFF. CDR3 nucleotide sequence: TGTGCCAGCTCCAGGGGGGCGGTGAACACTGAAGCTTTCTTT.

This clonotype has a handful of counts. Its ends do not fully match the called genes, so a read error is possible. The rearrangement joins TRBV7-9 to TRBJ2-7, with D perhaps TRBD2 (6 bases). Germline lookup yields CDR1 SEHNR and CDR2 FQNEAQ (reference sequence). CDR3 length: 9 amino acids. The CDR3 sequence: CASSAPGDF. The CDR3 DNA reads as TGTGCCAGCAGCGCCCCGGGAGACTTC.

This clonotype was seen a handful of times. The chain uses TRBV3-1 and TRBJ2-1; D possibly corresponds to TRBD2 (6 bases). V was pared by 4 bases and J by 0 bases, with 19 bases between. The CDR3 runs to 18 residues. Germline CDR1 reads LGHDT; CDR2 reads YNNKEL (reference sequence). Here the CDR3 reads CASSPEGSAGSSYNEQFF. CDR3 coding DNA: TGTGCCAGCAGCCCGGAGGGTTCCGCGGGTAGCTCCTACAATGAGCAGTTCTTC.

This clonotype was detected ten times or more. The genes are TRBV6-1 and TRBJ1-1; 7 bases align to TRBD1. From germline, CDR1 is MNHNS and CDR2 SASEGT. V was pared by 6 bases and J by 1 base, with 5 bases of the junction left unmatched. CDR3 length: 14 residues. The CDR3 loop reads CASRPQGWNTEAFF. CDR3 DNA sequence: TGTGCCAGCAGACCACAGGGGTGGAACACTGAAGCTTTCTTT.

The rearrangement joins TRBV24-1 to TRBJ2-7, with D tentatively TRBD1 or TRBD2 (5 bases each). V lost 3 bases and J 1 base, leaving 12 bases between the germline ends. This CDR3 contains 15 residues. The germline gives CDR1 KGHDR, CDR2 SFDVKD. The CDR3 reads CATSDPGRPSYEQYF. In DNA form, the CDR3 reads TGTGCCACCAGTGATCCGGGACGACCGTCCTACGAGCAGTACTTC.